Below, 18 T cell receptor beta chains from the same sample are listed, as sequenced in a study of T cells in Graves' hyperthyroidism and ophthalmopathy. TCR beta CDR3 regions were amplified from RNA transcripts. Carried out on the TCR CDR3, a first-round RT-PCR used the HTBI primer set. Via MiXCR, TCRdb re-called the multiplex PCR reads, giving one row per CDR3 protein. The table has about 300,000 distinct CDR3 sequences, about 19% seen once; the top ten hold about 40%. The sequencing sample was made of blood. These receptors were collected from a man aged 45-60 years with Graves' ophthalmopathy.

This clonotype was picked up a small number of times. V is TRBV5-1 and J is TRBJ2-2; a weak D match, TRBD2 (6 bases). The CDR3 extends over 16 amino acids. Per the germline V gene, CDR1 is SGHRS and CDR2 is YFSETQ. With 5 bases removed from V and 5 bases from J, the gap between germline ends came to 19 bases. The CDR3 reads CASRSTGTAGTGELFF. The CDR3 DNA sequence: TGCGCCAGCAGATCGACCGGGACTGCGGGGACCGGGGAGCTGTTTTTT.

A few counts support this clonotype. The rearrangement links TRBV5-6 to TRBJ1-1; D remains unclear. The length of the CDR3 is 13 residues. Germline V gene data show CDR1 as SGHDT and CDR2 as YYEEEE. Between the trimmed V and J ends, which lost 3 bases and 0 bases, there was a span of 6 bases. Here the CDR3 reads CASSSYMNTEAFF. The CDR3 DNA follows: TGTGCCAGCAGCTCCTATATGAACACTGAAGCTTTCTTT. Full variable domain (rest looked up from reference TRBV5-6 and TRBJ1-1): DAGVTQSPTHLIKTRGQQVTLRCSPKSGHDTVSWYQQALGQGPQFIFQYYEEEERQRGNFPDRFSGHQFPNYSSELNVNALLLGDSALYLCASSSYMNTEAFFGQGTRLTVV.

This clonotype was found many times. J is TRBJ1-5 and V is TRBV30; TRBD1 agrees at 9 bases. V was clipped by 2 bases and J by 3 bases; unmatched bases: 14. There are 18 residues in the CDR3. Germline-derived CDR1 and CDR2 are GTSNPN and SVGIG (reference sequence). The CDR3 bases are TGTGCCTGGAGTCGACTCCTGACCCGACAGGGGGACAATCAGCCCCAGCATTTT. This codes for CAWSRLLTRQGDNQPQHF. Combining the CDR3 with reference TRBV30 and TRBJ1-5 gives the whole variable domain SQTIHQWPATLVQPVGSPLSLECTVEGTSNPNLYWYRQAAGRGLQLLFYSVGIGQISSEVPQNLSASRPQDRQFILSSKKLLLSDSGFYLCAWSRLLTRQGDNQPQHFGDGTRLSIL.

This clonotype was seen at least ten times. The rearrangement uses TRBV7-9 and TRBJ2-3; D remains ambiguous. Germline V gene data show CDR1 as SEHNR and CDR2 as FQNEAQ (reference sequence). Trimming removed 5 bases at V and 2 bases at J, with 17 bases between. This CDR3 is built from 16 residues. The DNA of the CDR3 is TGTGCCAGCAGCCAGGCCCTCGGCGGTGTCACAGATACGCAGTATTTT. Its protein is CASSQALGGVTDTQYF. Based on the CDR3 plus reference TRBV7-9 and TRBJ2-3, the full variable domain is DTGVSQNPRHKITKRGQNVTFRCDPISEHNRLYWYRQTLGQGPEFLTYFQNEAQLEKSRLLSDRFSAERPKGSFSTLEIQRTEQGDSAMYLCASSQALGGVTDTQYFGPGTRLTVL.

There are a few counts of this clonotype. J is TRBJ2-2 and V is TRBV24-1; D gene ambiguous. V lost 4 bases and J 4 bases, leaving 12 bases between the germline ends. Per germline, CDR1 KGHDR and CDR2 SFDVKD. The CDR3 totals 15 residues. The CDR3 DNA reads TGTGCCACCAGTGACCCAAAGACCACCACCGGGGAGCTGTTTTTT. Its protein is CATSDPKTTTGELFF.

V usage is TRBV19 and J usage is TRBJ2-4; 10 bases match TRBD2. This CDR3 contains 15 residues. Unmatched junction bases numbered 9, after V lost 5 bases and J lost 8 bases. Germline loops: CDR1 LNHDA, CDR2 SQIVND (reference sequence). The CDR3 is CASSLAGVRGHIQYF. CDR3 bases: TGTGCCAGTAGTCTAGCGGGAGTGAGGGGGCACATTCAGTACTTC.

This clonotype showed up many times. The chain links TRBV27 to TRBJ1-5; D is possibly TRBD1 (6 bases). CDR3 length: 17 residues. From germline, CDR1 is MNHEY and CDR2 SMNVEV (reference sequence). With 2 bases removed from V and 6 bases from J, the gap between germline ends came to 20 bases. CDR3 loop: CASSLLGIGGLGQPQHF. Here the CDR3 DNA reads TGTGCCAGCAGTTTACTGGGGATAGGGGGACTCGGTCAGCCCCAGCATTTT.

In nucleotides, the CDR3 is TGCGCCAGCAGCTTGGTTTCTGACTCTGGGGCCAACGTCCTGACTTTC. It encodes CASSLVSDSGANVLTF. This sequence joins TRBV5-1 and TRBJ2-6; D is uncertain. Germline CDR1 is SGHRS and CDR2 is YFSETQ. The CDR3 totals 16 residues. The ends were cut back, 0 bases at V and 0 bases at J, with 7 bases in the middle.

This clonotype was counted a few times. This rearrangement joins TRBV6-1 to TRBJ1-5; D gene ambiguous. The CDR3 is 13 amino acids. Germline values: CDR1 MNHNS, CDR2 SASEGT. Trimming took 3 bases from V and 3 from J, leaving 6 bases between them. The CDR3 sequence is CASSDTINQPQHF. CDR3 DNA sequence: TGTGCCAGCAGTGACACTATCAATCAGCCCCAGCATTTT.

V usage is TRBV7-9 and J usage is TRBJ1-4, with D hard to call. This CDR3 has 11 residues. Germline V gene data show CDR1 as SEHNR and CDR2 as FQNEAQ (reference sequence). Trimming took off 5 bases at V and 3 bases at J, with 1 base between the two ends. The CDR3 DNA follows: TGTGCCAGCAGCCCTAATGAAAAACTGTTTTTT. Its translation is CASSPNEKLFF.

This clonotype was seen many times. V and J are TRBV2 and TRBJ1-4; 7 positions agree with TRBD1. The CDR3 totals 14 residues. The germline CDR1 and CDR2 sequences are SNHLY and FYNNEI. The trim removed 6 bases at V and 7 bases at J, leaving 8 bases unmatched. DNA for the CDR3: TGTGCCAGCAGCCAGGGGGAAATGAGTGAAAAACTGTTTTTT. This sequence encodes CASSQGEMSEKLFF.

Many counts were recorded for this clonotype. The chain joins TRBV2 to TRBJ2-3; D might be TRBD2 (5 bases). Looked up from germline, CDR1 is SNHLY and CDR2 is FYNNEI. V lost 10 bases to trimming and J lost 2 bases, with 13 bases between them. This CDR3 has 13 residues. In DNA form, the CDR3 reads TGTGCCATCAAATCGGGGTCCACAGATACGCAGTATTTT. Protein sequence: CAIKSGSTDTQYF.

This clonotype has just a few counts. The genes are TRBV11-2 and TRBJ1-2; a possible D gene is TRBD1 (6 bases). V was pared by 5 bases and J by 4 bases, with 20 bases between. Germline lookup yields CDR1 SGHAT and CDR2 FQNNGV. The CDR3 length is 16 residues. The CDR3 DNA sequence: TGTGCCAGCAGCATTGACAGGCTTTCCTCCGGCTATGGCTACACCTTC. Residues: CASSIDRLSSGYGYTF.

This clonotype was observed a handful of times. The gene calls are TRBV12-5 and TRBJ2-1; 9 bases map to TRBD2. Germline assignment: CDR1 LGHNT and CDR2 FRNRAP. Trimming at V came to 6 bases and at J to 4 bases, leaving 13 bases not matched to a gene. The CDR3 runs to 17 residues. CDR3 DNA: TGTGCTAGTGGCTCCTTCGGACTAGCGCGAGGTTACAATGAGCAGTTCTTC. The encoded protein is CASGSFGLARGYNEQFF.

The chain carries TRBV29-1 and TRBJ2-7, with D maybe TRBD2 (6 bases). This CDR3 has 12 residues. Looked up from germline, CDR1 is SQVTM and CDR2 is ANQGSEA. Trimming left V 2 bases short and J 7 bases short, with 12 bases between. The CDR3 DNA reads as TGCAGCGTTGAAAAAGCGGGCAGGGAGCAGTACTTC. Translating gives CSVEKAGREQYF.

This clonotype was seen ten or more times. CDR3 amino acids: CASSSGDGGGQYF. The DNA for the CDR3 is TGCGCCAGCAGCTCGGGGGATGGAGGAGGGCAGTACTTC. This chain joins TRBV5-1 and TRBJ2-7; a weak D match, TRBD2 (6 bases). V gave up 3 bases and J gave up 9 bases, with 16 bases separating them. Germline V gene data show CDR1 as SGHRS and CDR2 as YFSETQ. This CDR3 comprises 13 residues. Supplemented by reference TRBV5-1 and TRBJ2-7, the full variable domain reads KAGVTQTPRYLIKTRGQQVTLSCSPISGHRSVSWYQQTPGQGLQFLFEYFSETQRNKGNFPGRFSGRQFSNSRSEMNVSTLELGDSALYLCASSSGDGGGQYFGPGTRLTVT.

This clonotype has just a few counts. The chain recombines TRBV14 with TRBJ2-5; 7 bases line up with TRBD1. This CDR3 contains 16 residues. The V gene's germline CDR1 is SGHDN and CDR2 FVKESK. V trimming: 3 bases; J trimming: 1 base; junction bases outside the gene matches: 8. The chain's CDR3 is CASSQTGQNLQETQYF. CDR3 DNA: TGTGCCAGCAGCCAGACGGGACAGAACCTCCAAGAGACCCAGTACTTC.

The rearrangement joins TRBV29-1 to TRBJ1-1, with no clear D. The CDR3 totals 11 residues. CDR1 is SQVTM and CDR2 is ANQGSEA in the germline V gene. V shed 1 base and J shed 4 bases, with 4 bases lying between them. CDR3 sequence (DNA): TGCAGCGTTGAAGCAATCACTGAAGCTTTCTTT. Its translation: CSVEAITEAFF.